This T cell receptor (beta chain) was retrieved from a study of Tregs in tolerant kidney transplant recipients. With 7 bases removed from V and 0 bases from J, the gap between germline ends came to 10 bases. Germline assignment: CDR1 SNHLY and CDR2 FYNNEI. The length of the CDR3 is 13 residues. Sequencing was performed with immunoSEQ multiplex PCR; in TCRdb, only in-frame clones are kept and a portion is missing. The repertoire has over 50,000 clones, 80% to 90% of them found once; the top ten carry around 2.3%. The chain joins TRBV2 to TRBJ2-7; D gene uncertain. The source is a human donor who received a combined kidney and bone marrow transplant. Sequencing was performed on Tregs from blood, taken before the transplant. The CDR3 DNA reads TGTGCCAGCAATGCCGGGTACTCCTACGAGCAGTACTTC. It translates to CASNAGYSYEQYF.